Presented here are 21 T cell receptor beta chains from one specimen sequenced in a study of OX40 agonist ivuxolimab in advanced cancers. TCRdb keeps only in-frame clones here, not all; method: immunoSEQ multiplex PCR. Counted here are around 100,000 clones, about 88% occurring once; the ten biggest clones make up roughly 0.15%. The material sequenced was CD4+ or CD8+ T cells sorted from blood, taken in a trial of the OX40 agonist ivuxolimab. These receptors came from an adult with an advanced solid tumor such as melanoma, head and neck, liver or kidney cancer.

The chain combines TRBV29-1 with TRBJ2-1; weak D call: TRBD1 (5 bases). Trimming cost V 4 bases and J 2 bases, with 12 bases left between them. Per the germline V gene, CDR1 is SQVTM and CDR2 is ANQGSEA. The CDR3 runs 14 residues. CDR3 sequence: CSVAPQGAYNEQFF. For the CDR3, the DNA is TGCAGCGTTGCCCCCCAGGGCGCCTACAATGAGCAGTTCTTC.

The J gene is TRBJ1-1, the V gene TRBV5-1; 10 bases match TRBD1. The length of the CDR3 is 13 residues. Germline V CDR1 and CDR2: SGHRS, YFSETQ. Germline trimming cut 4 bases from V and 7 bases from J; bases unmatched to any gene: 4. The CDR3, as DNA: TGCGCCAGCAGCACGGGACAGGGGAATGAAGCTTTCTTT. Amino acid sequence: CASSTGQGNEAFF.

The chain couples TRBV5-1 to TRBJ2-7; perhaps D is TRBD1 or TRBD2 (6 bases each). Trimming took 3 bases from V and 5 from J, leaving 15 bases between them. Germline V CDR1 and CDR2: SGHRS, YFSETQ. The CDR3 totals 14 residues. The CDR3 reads CASSWQGGGNEQYF. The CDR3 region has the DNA TGCGCCAGCAGCTGGCAAGGGGGAGGTAACGAGCAGTACTTC.

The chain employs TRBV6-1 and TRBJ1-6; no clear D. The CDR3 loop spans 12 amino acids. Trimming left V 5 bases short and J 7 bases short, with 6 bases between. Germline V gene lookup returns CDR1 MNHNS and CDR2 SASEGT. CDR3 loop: CASSWSNSPLHF. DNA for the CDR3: TGTGCCAGCAGTTGGTCGAATTCACCCCTCCACTTT.

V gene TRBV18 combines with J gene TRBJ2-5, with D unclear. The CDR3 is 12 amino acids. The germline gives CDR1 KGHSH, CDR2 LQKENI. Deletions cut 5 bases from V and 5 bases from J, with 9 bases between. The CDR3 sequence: CASSTLSETQYF. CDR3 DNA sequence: TGTGCCAGCTCAACCCTTTCGGAGACCCAGTACTTC.

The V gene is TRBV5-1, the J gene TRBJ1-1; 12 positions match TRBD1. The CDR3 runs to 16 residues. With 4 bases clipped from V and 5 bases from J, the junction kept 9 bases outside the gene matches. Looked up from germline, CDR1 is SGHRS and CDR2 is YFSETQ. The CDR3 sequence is CASSPGTGGWETEAFF. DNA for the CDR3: TGCGCCAGCAGCCCCGGGACAGGGGGCTGGGAAACTGAAGCTTTCTTT. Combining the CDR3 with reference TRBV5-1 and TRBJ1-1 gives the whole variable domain KAGVTQTPRYLIKTRGQQVTLSCSPISGHRSVSWYQQTPGQGLQFLFEYFSETQRNKGNFPGRFSGRQFSNSRSEMNVSTLELGDSALYLCASSPGTGGWETEAFFGQGTRLTVV.

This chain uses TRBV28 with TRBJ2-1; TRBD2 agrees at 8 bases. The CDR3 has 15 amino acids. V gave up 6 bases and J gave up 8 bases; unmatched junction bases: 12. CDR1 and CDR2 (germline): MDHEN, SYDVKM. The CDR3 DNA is TGTGCCAGCAGGGAGATTAGCGGGATATTGTATGAGCAGTTCTTC. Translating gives CASREISGILYEQFF.

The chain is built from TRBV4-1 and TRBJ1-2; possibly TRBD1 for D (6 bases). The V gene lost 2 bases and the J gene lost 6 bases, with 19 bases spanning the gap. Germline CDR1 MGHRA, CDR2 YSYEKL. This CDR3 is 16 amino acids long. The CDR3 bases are TGCGCCAGCAGCCAACCCCGACGGGGGCAAAGGGATGGCTACACCTTC. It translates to CASSQPRRGQRDGYTF.

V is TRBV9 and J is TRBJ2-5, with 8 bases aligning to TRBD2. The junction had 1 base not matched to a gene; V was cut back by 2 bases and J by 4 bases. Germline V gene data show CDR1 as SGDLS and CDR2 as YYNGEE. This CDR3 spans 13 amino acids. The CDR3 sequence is CASSVGLAETQYF. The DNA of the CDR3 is TGTGCCAGCAGCGTTGGACTAGCAGAGACCCAGTACTTC.

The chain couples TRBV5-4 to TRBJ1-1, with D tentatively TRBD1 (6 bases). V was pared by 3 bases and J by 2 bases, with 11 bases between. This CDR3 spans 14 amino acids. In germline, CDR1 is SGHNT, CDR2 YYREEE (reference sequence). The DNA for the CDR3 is TGTGCCAGCAGCTCAGGGGACGGCAACACTGAAGCTTTCTTT. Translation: CASSSGDGNTEAFF. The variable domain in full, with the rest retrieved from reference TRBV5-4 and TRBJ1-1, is ETGVTQSPTHLIKTRGQQVTLRCSSQSGHNTVSWYQQALGQGPQFIFQYYREEENGRGNFPPRFSGLQFPNYSSELNVNALELDDSALYLCASSSGDGNTEAFFGQGTRLTVV.

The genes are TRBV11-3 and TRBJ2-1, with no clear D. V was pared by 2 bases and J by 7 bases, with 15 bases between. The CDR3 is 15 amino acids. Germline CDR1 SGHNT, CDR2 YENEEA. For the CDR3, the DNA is TGTGCCAGCAGCTTATCTGGGCAGGTTCTGAATGAGCAGTTCTTC. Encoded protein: CASSLSGQVLNEQFF.

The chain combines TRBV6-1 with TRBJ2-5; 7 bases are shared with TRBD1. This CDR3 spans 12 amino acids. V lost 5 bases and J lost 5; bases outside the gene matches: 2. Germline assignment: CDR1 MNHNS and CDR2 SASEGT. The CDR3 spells CASSRTGETQYF. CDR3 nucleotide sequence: TGTGCCAGCAGTAGGACAGGCGAGACCCAGTACTTC.

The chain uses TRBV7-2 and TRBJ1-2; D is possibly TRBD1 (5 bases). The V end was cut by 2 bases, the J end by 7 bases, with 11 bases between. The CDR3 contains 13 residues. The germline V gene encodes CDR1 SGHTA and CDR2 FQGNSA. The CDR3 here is CASSLNSGIGYTF. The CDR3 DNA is TGTGCCAGCAGCTTAAACTCAGGGATTGGCTACACCTTC.

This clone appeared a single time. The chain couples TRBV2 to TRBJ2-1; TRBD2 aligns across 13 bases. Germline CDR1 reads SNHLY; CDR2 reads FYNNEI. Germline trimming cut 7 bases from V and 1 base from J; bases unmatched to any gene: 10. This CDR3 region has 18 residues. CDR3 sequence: CASTQQLAGGTSYNEQFF. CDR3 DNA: TGTGCCAGCACCCAGCAACTAGCGGGAGGGACATCCTACAATGAGCAGTTCTTC.

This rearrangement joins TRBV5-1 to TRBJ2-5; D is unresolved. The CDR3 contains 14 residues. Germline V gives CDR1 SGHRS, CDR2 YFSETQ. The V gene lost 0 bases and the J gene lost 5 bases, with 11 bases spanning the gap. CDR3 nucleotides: TGCGCCAGCAGCTTGGACGTAATACCGGAGACCCAGTACTTC. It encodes CASSLDVIPETQYF.

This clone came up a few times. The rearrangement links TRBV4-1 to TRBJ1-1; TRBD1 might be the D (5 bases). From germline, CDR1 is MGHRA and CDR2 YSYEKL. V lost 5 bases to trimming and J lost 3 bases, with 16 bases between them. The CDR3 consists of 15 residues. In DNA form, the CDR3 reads TGCGCCAGCAGCACGTACCGTGGGGGGGACACTGAAGCTTTCTTT. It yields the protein CASSTYRGGDTEAFF.

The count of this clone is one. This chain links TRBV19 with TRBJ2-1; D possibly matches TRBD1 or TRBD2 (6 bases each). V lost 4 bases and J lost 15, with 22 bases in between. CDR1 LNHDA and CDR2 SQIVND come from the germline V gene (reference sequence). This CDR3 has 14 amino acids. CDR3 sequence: CASSNRGPLEKMFF. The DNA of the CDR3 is TGTGCCAGTAGTAATCGGGGGCCCCTGGAGAAGATGTTCTTC.

CDR3 loop: CASSLAVGGHGYTF. The DNA for the CDR3 is TGCGCCAGCAGCTTGGCGGTAGGGGGCCATGGCTACACCTTC. This rearrangement joins TRBV5-1 to TRBJ1-2; 7 bases line up with TRBD1. The V gene end was trimmed by 0 bases and the J gene end by 6 bases; junction bases not matched to a gene: 5. CDR3 length: 14 amino acids. Germline V gene data show CDR1 as SGHRS and CDR2 as YFSETQ. The full variable domain, rest sourced from reference TRBV5-1 and TRBJ1-2, is KAGVTQTPRYLIKTRGQQVTLSCSPISGHRSVSWYQQTPGQGLQFLFEYFSETQRNKGNFPGRFSGRQFSNSRSEMNVSTLELGDSALYLCASSLAVGGHGYTFGSGTRLTVV.

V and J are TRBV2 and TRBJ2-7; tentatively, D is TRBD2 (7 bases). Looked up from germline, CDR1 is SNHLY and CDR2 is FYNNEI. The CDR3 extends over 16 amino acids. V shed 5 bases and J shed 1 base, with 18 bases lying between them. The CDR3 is CASSTGGRVNSYEQYF. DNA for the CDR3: TGTGCCAGCAGTACGGGGGGCAGGGTAAATTCCTACGAGCAGTACTTC.

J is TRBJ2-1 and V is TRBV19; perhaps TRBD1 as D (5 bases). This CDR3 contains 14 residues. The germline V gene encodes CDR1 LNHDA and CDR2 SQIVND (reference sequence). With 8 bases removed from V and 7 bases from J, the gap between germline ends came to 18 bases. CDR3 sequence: CASGKAQGRNEQFF. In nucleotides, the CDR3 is TGTGCCAGTGGGAAGGCCCAGGGTAGGAATGAGCAGTTCTTC.

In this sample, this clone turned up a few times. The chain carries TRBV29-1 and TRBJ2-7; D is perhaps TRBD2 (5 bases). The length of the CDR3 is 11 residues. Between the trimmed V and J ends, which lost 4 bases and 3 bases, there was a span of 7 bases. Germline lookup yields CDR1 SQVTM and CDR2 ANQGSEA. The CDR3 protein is CSVVGSYEQYF. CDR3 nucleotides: TGCAGCGTTGTTGGGAGCTACGAGCAGTACTTC.